These 12 T cell receptor beta chains share one sample of origin, sequenced in a study of cytomegalovirus exposure and HLA in healthy donors. PCR amplification relied on 60 Vbeta primers (plus 13 Jbeta primers). Repertoires were generated with immunoSEQ multiplex PCR, while TCRdb's copy carries only in-frame clones and drops some. The table records tens of thousands of clones, about two thirds of them present only once. Sequenced sample: PBMCs. Source of these receptors: a middle-aged man in good health and CMV-seropositive.

The chain links TRBV4-2 to TRBJ1-6; D not certain. Germline V gene sequence: CDR1 LGHNA, CDR2 YNFKEQ. Trimming pared 0 bases from V and 3 bases from J, leaving 9 bases between. The CDR3 runs to 16 residues. The CDR3 sequence is CASSQDLDHYNSPLHF. The CDR3 DNA is TGTGCCAGCAGCCAAGATCTAGATCACTATAATTCACCCCTCCACTTT.

The chain employs TRBV6-5 and TRBJ1-4, with a tentative D call TRBD1 (6 bases). Germline assignment: CDR1 MNHEY and CDR2 SVGAGI. Deletions cut 2 bases from V and 8 bases from J, with 12 bases between. The CDR3 is made up of 14 amino acids. This CDR3 is CASSYGGAEEKLFF. The CDR3 bases are TGTGCCAGCAGTTACGGGGGGGCTGAGGAAAAACTGTTTTTT.

The chain employs TRBV6-4 and TRBJ2-2; 7 nucleotides match TRBD2. The CDR3 is 15 residues long. Germline V CDR1 and CDR2: MRHNA, SNTAGT. The J segment lost 1 base and the V segment lost 5 bases, leaving 4 bases of the junction unmatched. Here the CDR3 DNA reads TGTGCCAGCAGTCCAGGACTAGAGAACACCGGGGAGCTGTTTTTT. As protein: CASSPGLENTGELFF.

This chain uses TRBV19 with TRBJ2-3; D possibly corresponds to TRBD1 (6 bases). This CDR3 has 12 amino acids. Germline V gene data show CDR1 as LNHDA and CDR2 as SQIVND (reference sequence). Trimming removed 10 bases at V and 4 bases at J, with 12 bases between. In DNA form, the CDR3 reads TGTGCCACCGCGGACAGCCCAGATACGCAGTATTTT. It encodes CATADSPDTQYF.

This clone has a handful of counts. The genes are TRBV7-2 and TRBJ2-3; 7 bases fit TRBD2. V shed 2 bases, J shed 2 bases, and the junction held 4 bases outside the gene matches. CDR1 and CDR2 from the germline V gene are SGHTA and FQGNSA. The CDR3 is 15 residues long. In nucleotides, the CDR3 is TGTGCCAGCAGCTTAAGGAGCGGGGTCACAGATACGCAGTATTTT. Its translation is CASSLRSGVTDTQYF. Together with reference TRBV7-2 and TRBJ2-3, the CDR3 gives the full variable domain: GAGVSQSPSNKVTEKGKDVELRCDPISGHTALYWYRQSLGQGLEFLIYFQGNSAPDKSGLPSDRFSAERTGGSVSTLTIQRTQQEDSAVYLCASSLRSGVTDTQYFGPGTRLTVL.

The CDR3 DNA is TGTGCCAGCAGCTTATGGGCAGGGGGAACTGAAGCTTTCTTT. Translated, it gives CASSLWAGGTEAFF. The chain is built from TRBV13 and TRBJ1-1; 7 nucleotides align to TRBD1. The CDR3 is 14 residues long. After removal of 2 bases from V and 5 bases from J, the junction contained 5 bases not matched to a gene. Germline CDR1 and CDR2: PRHDT and FYEKMQ (reference sequence).

In regard to this clone: An end of the junction differs from the germline gene, which may be a read error. The rearrangement links TRBV19 to TRBJ1-1; TRBD1 aligns across 7 bases. The CDR3 sequence is 14 residues long. Per the germline V gene, CDR1 is LNHDA and CDR2 is SQIVND (reference sequence). CDR3 in amino acids: CASSTRDSWAETFF. The CDR3 DNA follows: TGTGCCAGTAGTACCCGGGACAGTTGGGCTGAAACTTTCTTT.

This clone was counted only a few times. This chain joins TRBV30 and TRBJ1-1; D gene unclear. CDR3 length equals 12 residues. Trimming removed 5 bases at V and 2 bases at J, with 9 bases between. Germline CDR1 reads GTSNPN; CDR2 reads SVGIG (reference sequence). The CDR3 protein is CAWGDGNTEAFF. CDR3 nucleotide sequence: TGTGCCTGGGGTGACGGTAACACTGAAGCTTTCTTT.

The chain has TRBV9 and TRBJ1-2; no clear D. The germline V gene encodes CDR1 SGDLS and CDR2 YYNGEE. The CDR3 extends over 15 amino acids. V lost 0 bases and J lost 5, with 14 bases in between. The CDR3 loop is CASSVAGQLDYGYTF. CDR3 DNA: TGTGCCAGCAGCGTAGCTGGGCAGCTGGATTATGGCTACACCTTC.

The rearrangement links TRBV6-5 to TRBJ2-7, with D possibly matching TRBD1 (5 bases). Germline V lookup: CDR1 MNHEY, CDR2 SVGAGI. The CDR3 covers 15 residues. The germline V and J ends were trimmed by 2 bases and 4 bases, with 15 bases remaining between them. The CDR3 region is CASSYLPHPGYEQYF. CDR3 nucleotide sequence: TGTGCCAGCAGTTACCTACCCCACCCAGGGTACGAGCAGTACTTC.

The chain carries TRBV5-1 and TRBJ2-7; TRBD1 agrees at 9 bases. V gave up 4 bases and J gave up 0 bases; unmatched junction bases: 5. Looked up from germline, CDR1 is SGHRS and CDR2 is YFSETQ. CDR3 size: 15 residues. The CDR3 DNA sequence: TGCGCCAGCAGCGGGGGACAGGGACTCTCCTACGAGCAGTACTTC. It codes for CASSGGQGLSYEQYF.

The CDR3 region is CASRGAGYGYTF. As DNA, the CDR3 is TGCGCCAGCAGGGGCGCCGGCTATGGCTACACCTTC. The V and J genes are TRBV5-1 and TRBJ1-2; D not resolved. The germline gives CDR1 SGHRS, CDR2 YFSETQ. The CDR3 loop spans 12 amino acids. Deletions cut 5 bases from V and 4 bases from J, with 9 bases between.